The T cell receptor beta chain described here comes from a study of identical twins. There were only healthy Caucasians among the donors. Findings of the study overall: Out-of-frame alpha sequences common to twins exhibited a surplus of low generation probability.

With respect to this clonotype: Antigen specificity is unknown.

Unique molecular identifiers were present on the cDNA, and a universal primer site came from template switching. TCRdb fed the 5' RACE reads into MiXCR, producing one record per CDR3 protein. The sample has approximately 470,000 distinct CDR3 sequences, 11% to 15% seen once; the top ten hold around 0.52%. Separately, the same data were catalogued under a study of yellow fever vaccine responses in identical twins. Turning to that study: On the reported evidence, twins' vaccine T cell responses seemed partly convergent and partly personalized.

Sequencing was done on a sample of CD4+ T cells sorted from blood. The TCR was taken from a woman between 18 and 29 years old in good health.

The CDR3 DNA sequence: TGTGCCAGCAGCCGGGACAGCACAACCCAAGAGACCCAGTACTTC. Translation gives CASSRDSTTQETQYF. This chain links TRBV7-3 with TRBJ2-5; 7 bases map to TRBD1. The CDR3 has 15 amino acids. J was trimmed by 1 base and V by 5 bases; bases with no gene match: 7. The V gene's germline CDR1 is SGHTA and CDR2 FQGTGA.